The rows below give T cell receptor beta chains drawn from one sample of a study of blood T cell repertoires in COVID-19. Assay used: immunoSEQ multiplex PCR; TCRdb lists only in-frame clones, some missing. The sample consists of 270,000 or so clones, over 75% of them appearing once. Sample: peripheral blood. The source of these receptors is a human donor in a cohort sampled during active COVID-19. Each CDR3 is given with its conserved first and last residue. The D gene is left open where the match is weak. The size field is filled for only some rows; it gives once, few, many or a size class.

CDR3: CAAGAYGYTF; DNA: TGTGCCGCTGGGGCCTATGGCTACACCTTC; D: .; J: TRBJ1-2; size: .; V: TRBV11-2
CDR3: CASSLQGSTGELFF; DNA: TGTGCCAGCAGCCTACAGGGGTCCACCGGGGAGCTGTTTTTT; D: TRBD1; J: TRBJ2-2; size: .; V: TRBV7-3
CDR3: CASSLASANTGELFF; DNA: TGTGCCAGCAGCTTAGCTAGCGCCAACACCGGGGAGCTGTTTTTT; D: .; J: TRBJ2-2; size: .; V: TRBV7-8
CDR3: CASSTQGNEKLFF; DNA: TGTGCCAGTAGTACCCAGGGTAATGAAAAACTGTTTTTT; D: .; J: TRBJ1-4; size: .; V: TRBV19
CDR3: CASSPTRGEQFF; DNA: TGTGCCAGCAGCCCCACGCGCGGCGAGCAGTTCTTC; D: .; J: TRBJ2-1; size: .; V: TRBV9
CDR3: CASKGGWGGTDTQYF; DNA: TGTGCCAGTAAGGGAGGCTGGGGGGGCACAGATACGCAGTATTTT; D: .; J: TRBJ2-3; size: .; V: TRBV19
CDR3: CASSIGGTARTAFF; DNA: TGTGCCAGTAGTATAGGGGGGACAGCCCGGACGGCTTTCTTT; D: TRBD1; J: TRBJ1-1; size: .; V: TRBV19
CDR3: CASTTRERVTDTQYF; DNA: TGTGCCAGCACAACCCGGGAGCGGGTCACAGATACGCAGTATTTT; D: .; J: TRBJ2-3; size: .; V: TRBV28
CDR3: CASSPGLDEKLFF; DNA: TGTGCCAGCTCACCGGGACTGGATGAAAAACTGTTTTTT; D: .; J: TRBJ1-4; size: .; V: TRBV18
CDR3: CASSDRGLKDTQYF; DNA: TGCGCCAGCTCGGACAGGGGGCTTAAAGATACGCAGTATTTT; D: TRBD1; J: TRBJ2-3; size: .; V: TRBV10-1
CDR3: CASSSPMGARNTEAFF; DNA: TGTGCCAGCAGCTCTCCCATGGGGGCGAGGAACACTGAAGCTTTCTTT; D: .; J: TRBJ1-1; size: .; V: TRBV7-2
CDR3: CASSYSQTLSYEQYF; DNA: TGTGCCAGCAGTTACTCGCAGACACTGTCCTACGAGCAGTACTTC; D: .; J: TRBJ2-7; size: .; V: TRBV6-6
CDR3: CASSAAPAGAETQYF; DNA: TGTGCCAGCAGCGCCGCCCCCGCGGGAGCAGAGACCCAGTACTTC; D: TRBD2; J: TRBJ2-5; size: .; V: TRBV9
CDR3: CASRSTVPYGYTF; DNA: TGTGCCAGTAGGAGCACGGTGCCCTATGGCTACACCTTC; D: .; J: TRBJ1-2; size: .; V: TRBV19
CDR3: CASSEEGLINSPLHF; DNA: TGTGCCAGCAGTGAGGAGGGGCTGATTAATTCACCCCTCCACTTT; D: .; J: TRBJ1-6; size: once; V: TRBV25-1
CDR3: CASSIDSSDSPLHF; DNA: TGTGCCAGCAGTATAGACAGCTCAGATTCACCCCTCCACTTT; D: .; J: TRBJ1-6; size: .; V: TRBV6-5
CDR3: CASSKQGANNQPQHF; DNA: TGTGCCAGCAGTAAGCAGGGGGCGAACAATCAGCCCCAGCATTTT; D: TRBD1; J: TRBJ1-5; size: .; V: TRBV2
CDR3: CASSVVDGAFNQPQHF; DNA: TGCGCCAGCAGTGTAGTGGATGGGGCCTTCAATCAGCCCCAGCATTTT; D: .; J: TRBJ1-5; size: few; V: TRBV10-1
CDR3: CASSLAAAYEQYF; DNA: TGTGCCAGCAGCTTAGCCGCAGCCTACGAGCAGTACTTC; D: .; J: TRBJ2-7; size: .; V: TRBV11-2
CDR3: CASKTSGSPGDTQYF; DNA: TGTGCCAGCAAAACTAGCGGGAGCCCGGGGGATACGCAGTATTTT; D: TRBD2; J: TRBJ2-3; size: .; V: TRBV6-4
CDR3: CASSYFDSEAFF; DNA: TGTGCCAGCAGTTACTTCGATTCTGAAGCTTTCTTT; D: .; J: TRBJ1-1; size: few; V: TRBV12-3/TRBV12-4
CDR3: CASSHITDSEAFF; DNA: TGTGCCAGCAGCCACATTACAGATTCCGAAGCTTTCTTT; D: .; J: TRBJ1-1; size: .; V: TRBV13
CDR3: CASSPGQGVNEKLFF; DNA: TGTGCCAGCTCACCAGGACAGGGAGTCAATGAAAAACTGTTTTTT; D: TRBD1; J: TRBJ1-4; size: .; V: TRBV18
CDR3: CASSSRGQGWNQPQHF; DNA: TGTGCCAGTAGTAGTCGGGGACAGGGGTGGAATCAGCCCCAGCATTTT; D: TRBD1; J: TRBJ1-5; size: .; V: TRBV19
CDR3: CASSPRVWNEQYF; DNA: TGTGCCAGCAGCCCGAGGGTGTGGAACGAGCAGTACTTC; D: .; J: TRBJ2-7; size: .; V: TRBV7-2
CDR3: CASSEQGQGLTYEQYF; DNA: TGTGCCAGCTCAGAGCAAGGACAGGGGCTGACCTACGAGCAGTACTTC; D: TRBD1; J: TRBJ2-7; size: .; V: TRBV18
CDR3: CATSSGDRGLDEQFF; DNA: TGTGCCACCAGCAGTGGGGACAGGGGGTTGGATGAGCAGTTCTTC; D: TRBD1; J: TRBJ2-1; size: .; V: TRBV15
CDR3: CASSEVARGASPTNEKLFF; DNA: TGCGCCAGCAGTGAGGTAGCCAGGGGCGCGAGTCCGACGAATGAAAAACTGTTTTTT; D: .; J: TRBJ1-4; size: .; V: TRBV10-1
CDR3: CASNRQGSDTQYF; DNA: TGTGCCAGCAACCGACAGGGTTCAGATACGCAGTATTTT; D: TRBD1; J: TRBJ2-3; size: .; V: TRBV12-3/TRBV12-4
CDR3: CASSSSRQSTEAFF; DNA: TGTGCCAGCAGCTCGTCTCGACAGAGCACTGAAGCTTTCTTT; D: .; J: TRBJ1-1; size: .; V: TRBV7-9
CDR3: CASSPAMVGTSGSRETQYF; DNA: TGTGCCAGCAGCCCCGCGATGGTGGGGACTAGCGGGAGTCGGGAGACCCAGTACTTC; D: TRBD2; J: TRBJ2-5; size: .; V: TRBV3-1/TRBV3-2
CDR3: CASSLTGVEADTQYF; DNA: TGTGCCAGCAGCCTAACAGGGGTTGAAGCAGATACGCAGTATTTT; D: TRBD1; J: TRBJ2-3; size: .; V: TRBV11-3